This TCR beta chain was found in a study of molecular identifiers for immune sequencing clone quantification (dated by TCRdb to 2017 to 2018). Describing the broader study: For a replicate experiment, the RNA from either approximately 20,000 or 100,000 naive CD8 T cells was divided into five aliquots, and four of those aliquots went on to sequencing. This methods study used CD8 T cells to benchmark TCR RNA copy counting and molecular-identifier clustering-based TCR repertoire sequencing (MIDCIRS).

Libraries of naive CD8 T cells were built from approximately 22,000 to 940,000 sorted cells, with 10%, 30% or 50% of the purified RNA used. Naive CD8 T cells, defined as CD8+CD4-CCR7+CD45RA+, were FACS-sorted into RLT Plus buffer on a BD FACSAria II. To test detection sensitivity, Jurkat RNA equivalent to nine to ten TCR copies was spiked into samples of roughly 18,000-1,000,000 naive CD8 T cells. Enrichment of CD8 T cells was performed with RosetteSep CD8+ T Cell Enrichment Cocktail and Ficoll-Paque, after which ACK red cell lysis was carried out. There are a few counts of this clonotype. The clone's antigen remains unknown. Base qualities are not recorded, but no much larger clone differs from it by a single base. The study at large found these results: Spiked-in Jurkat TCR RNA equivalent to a single cell was reported to be detectable even among fewer than 1.2 million naive CD8 T cells. Spiked-in Jurkat TCR RNA (approximately eleven copies' worth), which is not part of the donor repertoire, was contained in the naive libraries. When barcode sub-clustering was omitted, TCR diversity was inflated by chimeric consensus sequences, with chimeras reaching as high as 47%. In CMV-specific effector cells, over 97% of molecules were held by clones above 20 RNA copies, whereas under 1% of molecules were held by such clones in naive cells. Highly expanded clone sizes could be underestimated if identical TCR molecules share a barcode. Modeling gave about three recovered TCR RNA copies per cell versus 8 to 10 by digital PCR, implying around 31% capture efficiency.

The library was made by PCR. Sequencing took place on a NextSeq 500. Bulk TCR libraries were generated as previously described, with the TCR primers listed in Table S5 used. Total RNA was purified with the Qiagen AllPrep DNA/RNA kit. Before analysis, reads from multiple sequencing runs of one library were combined. Per the source publication's procedure: Reads were retained only if an exact TCR constant sequence was present, and the retained reads were trimmed to 150 nt and grouped according to their 12-nt molecular barcodes. Within each barcode group, reads were sub-clustered at a 15% Levenshtein threshold, and quality-weighted consensus sequences were built per RNA molecule. Non-functional sequences were discarded, and so were lower-count sequences lying one edit away from another sequence. Barcode sub-clusters with fewer than 20% of the maximum read count were removed, based on fitting two negative binomial distributions. TCRdb took the public reads, trimmed them with fastp at Q25, ran MiXCR for clone calling and kept in-frame beta chains. Rows with a matching CDR3 protein are joined into one entry that keeps the most common DNA and genes. The V and J calls here are based on TCRdb, not the publication. The table for this sample lists hundreds of thousands of distinct CDR3 sequences; around 25% of them were counted only once. About 0.78% of the sample rests with the top ten.

Here V drops 5 bases and J drops 9 bases, and the junction holds 14 bases not matched to any gene. Inclusive of the bounding cysteine and phenylalanine, the CDR3 is 16 residues long. Here the CDR3 DNA is all that survives: 48 bases in frame from base 1. CDR1 and CDR2, per the germline V gene (reference sequence), are PRHDT and FYEKMQ. Sequenced input: naive CD8+ T cells from blood, with Jurkat cell RNA spiked in. The sample's cell subset or site label is to be understood as: FACS-sorted CD8+CD4-CCR7+CD45RA+ naive T cells. The sequence derives from a human donor in good health. Some libraries in this study had Jurkat cell RNA spiked in. In this chain, TRBV13 is recombined with TRBJ2-1, with 9 bases aligning to TRBD2. The DNA sequence follows: TGTGCCAGCAGCCCCCACGGGACTAGCTTTCGCCCTGAGCAGTTCTTC. This translates into CASSPHGTSFRPEQFF.